This T cell receptor beta chain was retrieved from a study of immune heterogeneity within non-small cell lung tumors. As for the study in general: It was found that the tumors were several squamous cell carcinomas, around 11 non-squamous carcinomas and 1 not otherwise specified.

The TCR beta CDR3 region underwent multiplex PCR amplification with 32 V and 13 J primers. Via MiXCR, TCRdb re-called the multiplex PCR reads, giving one row per CDR3 protein. This table holds 2,500 to 3,000 distinct CDR3 sequences, approximately 48% found once. The CDR3 covers 13 residues. Germline lookup yields CDR1 DFQATT and CDR2 SNEGSKA (reference sequence). V lost 4 bases and J lost 0, with 9 bases in between. Template material comprised bulk tumor genomic DNA at roughly 650 ng per sample. Several spatially distant biopsies were obtained per primary tumor intraoperatively. Newly diagnosed with untreated non-small cell lung cancer, the patients underwent curative surgery. As regards this clonotype: Its antigen is still unknown.

The study, taken as a whole, reports: Alongside site-unique high-frequency clones, identical dominant CDR3 beta clonotypes recurred across tumor sites within a patient. Higher local tumor mutational burden went with moderately higher local T-cell clonality, R around 0.35.

The sample comprised lung tumor tissue. The J gene is TRBJ1-1, the V gene TRBV20-1, with D unclear. This TCR came from a woman in her fifties or sixties with non-small cell lung cancer. The CDR3 loop is CSATVGVNTEAFF. The CDR3 DNA reads as TGCAGTGCTACCGTGGGAGTGAACACTGAAGCTTTCTTT.